Each of the 21 T cell receptor beta chains below was sequenced from the same sample in a study of CD39 and CD103 CD8 tumor-infiltrating T cells (dated by TCRdb to the late 2010s). The library was built by means of the immunoSEQ multiplex PCR assay. In its TCRdb copy, this immuneACCESS table keeps in-frame sequences only and misses some clones. Where compared with another copy, unresolved V genes explain less than half of these, and the others have no known cause. Here the sample has some 16,000 clones; over 80% occur a single time. The leading ten clones occupy more than 3.5% of the sample. Sequenced material: CD8+ T cells sorted from blood. Interpreted using the paper, the cell subset or site label stands for: total memory CD8 T cells (CD45RA-CCR7+/-) from blood or uninvolved lymph node. The receptor source for this set is a human donor with head and neck squamous cell carcinoma.

The V gene is TRBV5-5, the J gene TRBJ2-7; 10 positions match TRBD1. Germline loops: CDR1 SGHKS, CDR2 YYEKEE (reference sequence). Trimming cost V 2 bases and J 2 bases; bases outside gene matches: 1. The CDR3 extends over 14 amino acids. The CDR3 bases are TGTGCCAGCAGCTTCGGGACAGGGGCCTACGAGCAGTACTTC. Translation: CASSFGTGAYEQYF.

A single count supports this clone. The chain employs TRBV27 and TRBJ2-2; D may correspond to TRBD1 or TRBD2 (5 bases each). The CDR3 is made up of 16 amino acids. CDR1 MNHEY and CDR2 SMNVEV come from the germline V gene (reference sequence). The ends were cut back, 5 bases at V and 10 bases at J, with 23 bases in the middle. The CDR3 sequence: CASSTGAVDMGVELFF. The CDR3 bases are TGTGCCAGCAGTACCGGGGCAGTTGACATGGGGGTGGAGCTGTTTTTT.

The chain couples TRBV7-9 to TRBJ1-1; TRBD1 is a possible D gene (6 bases). The ends were cut back, 10 bases at V and 3 bases at J, with 15 bases in the middle. The CDR3 has 13 amino acids. Germline V CDR1 and CDR2: SEHNR, FQNEAQ (reference sequence). The CDR3 bases are TGTGCCACAGAGGGGGGGGCGGACACTGAAGCTTTCTTT. Translation: CATEGGADTEAFF. Complete variable domain (other parts from reference TRBV7-9 and TRBJ1-1): DTGVSQNPRHKITKRGQNVTFRCDPISEHNRLYWYRQTLGQGPEFLTYFQNEAQLEKSRLLSDRFSAERPKGSFSTLEIQRTEQGDSAMYLCATEGGADTEAFFGQGTRLTVV.

Regarding this clone: A junction boundary mismatches the germline segment, possibly from a read error. The rearrangement uses TRBV2 and TRBJ1-5; D ambiguous. The CDR3 is 15 amino acids. Looked up from germline, CDR1 is SNHLY and CDR2 is FYNNEI. CDR3 in amino acids: CVSSVLGGSNQPQHF. The CDR3 DNA is TGTGTCAGCAGTGTGCTAGGAGGTTCCAATCAGCCCCAGCATTTT.

The chain joins TRBV19 to TRBJ2-2; D not certain. This CDR3 region has 17 residues. The germline CDR1 and CDR2 sequences are LNHDA and SQIVND (reference sequence). The V and J ends lost 1 base and 1 base respectively, with 13 bases between them. The CDR3 protein is CASSIVSGPRNTGELFF. The CDR3 DNA follows: TGTGCCAGTAGTATAGTATCCGGACCAAGGAACACCGGGGAGCTGTTTTTT.

The chain has TRBV7-6 and TRBJ2-7, with 10 nucleotides matching TRBD2. The CDR3 runs 16 residues. Germline lookup yields CDR1 SGHVS and CDR2 FNYEAQ. Trimming took 2 bases from V and 4 from J; bases not matched to a gene: 8. CDR3 bases: TGTGCCAGCAGCTTAACGCCTAGCGGGGGCGTTTACGAGCAGTACTTC. The encoded protein is CASSLTPSGGVYEQYF.

Only one count was recorded for this clone. V is TRBV4-1 and J is TRBJ2-5; TRBD1 matches at 10 bases. There are 15 residues in the CDR3. Germline V gene sequence: CDR1 MGHRA, CDR2 YSYEKL. With 4 bases clipped from V and 5 bases from J, the junction kept 7 bases outside the gene matches. This chain's CDR3 is CASSPGTGVSETQYF. The CDR3 DNA reads as TGCGCCAGCAGCCCGGGGACAGGGGTTAGTGAGACCCAGTACTTC.

The chain links TRBV11-2 to TRBJ1-5, with D possibly matching TRBD1 (5 bases). The V gene's germline CDR1 is SGHAT and CDR2 FQNNGV. V lost 3 bases to trimming and J lost 6 bases, with 15 bases between them. The CDR3 is 15 amino acids. As DNA, the CDR3 is TGTGCCAGCAGCTTCTTAGCCGGGGCCGGTCAGCCCCAGCATTTT. This encodes CASSFLAGAGQPQHF.

The chain couples TRBV4-1 to TRBJ1-1, with D hard to call. The CDR3 contains 12 residues. Germline loops: CDR1 MGHRA, CDR2 YSYEKL. Trimming took 0 bases from V and 10 from J, leaving 9 bases between them. This CDR3 is CASSQDGLLAFF. CDR3 nucleotide sequence: TGCGCCAGCAGCCAAGATGGGCTTTTAGCTTTCTTT.

The rearrangement links TRBV7-9 to TRBJ2-7; 10 nucleotides agree with TRBD2. Trimming removed 5 bases from V and 4 bases from J; junction bases left unmatched: 5. CDR1 is SEHNR, CDR2 FQNEAQ, per germline (reference sequence). The CDR3 runs to 14 residues. The CDR3 is CASSDPSGGYEQYF. For the CDR3, the DNA is TGTGCCAGCAGCGACCCTAGCGGGGGTTACGAGCAGTACTTC.

The rearrangement links TRBV6-4 to TRBJ2-1; D is unclear. The CDR3 is made up of 13 amino acids. Trimming cost V 2 bases and J 5 bases, with 7 bases left between them. The germline CDR1 and CDR2 sequences are MRHNA and SNTAGT. The CDR3 DNA is TGTGCCAGCAGTGACCTGTCTAACAATGAGCAGTTCTTC. It specifies CASSDLSNNEQFF.

This chain links TRBV15 with TRBJ1-1, with 8 bases identical to TRBD1. V trimming: 7 bases; J trimming: 4 bases; junction bases outside the gene matches: 8. Germline V CDR1 and CDR2: LNHNV, YYDKDF (reference sequence). CDR3 size: 14 residues. The DNA of the CDR3 is TGTGCCACCAACGACGGACAGGGCGTCACTGAAGCTTTCTTT. Protein product: CATNDGQGVTEAFF. Full variable domain (missing parts from reference TRBV15 and TRBJ1-1): DAMVIQNPRYQVTQFGKPVTLSCSQTLNHNVMYWYQQKSSQAPKLLFHYYDKDFNNEADTPDNFQSRRPNTSFCFLDIRSPGLGDTAMYLCATNDGQGVTEAFFGQGTRLTVV.

This sequence joins TRBV7-9 and TRBJ1-1; perhaps TRBD1 as D (5 bases). This CDR3 has 14 residues. V dropped 1 base and J dropped 5 bases, with 11 bases sitting between them. Germline values: CDR1 SEHNR, CDR2 FQNEAQ (reference sequence). DNA of the CDR3: TGTGCCAGCAGCTTAGTAGTAGGGGATACTGAAGCTTTCTTT. Amino acids: CASSLVVGDTEAFF.

This chain uses TRBV27 with TRBJ2-4; 10 positions agree with TRBD1. The J segment lost 9 bases and the V segment lost 4 bases, leaving 6 bases of the junction unmatched. The germline CDR1 and CDR2 sequences are MNHEY and SMNVEV (reference sequence). There are 14 residues in the CDR3. CDR3 sequence (DNA): TGTGCCAGCAGTTATGGGACAGGGGACGTCATTCAGTACTTC. Protein sequence: CASSYGTGDVIQYF.

This clone occurred once. The chain links TRBV4-1 to TRBJ2-7; D not certain. CDR3 length: 16 amino acids. V was trimmed by 0 bases and J by 3 bases, leaving 15 bases between them. CDR1 is MGHRA and CDR2 is YSYEKL in the germline V gene. Here the CDR3 reads CASSQDYLVGNYEQYF. As DNA, the CDR3 is TGCGCCAGCAGCCAAGATTATTTGGTGGGCAACTACGAGCAGTACTTC.

Turning to this clone: A junction boundary mismatches the germline segment, possibly from a read error. The V and J genes are TRBV2 and TRBJ2-2, with a tentative D call TRBD1 (5 bases). The CDR3 has 13 amino acids. Germline CDR1 and CDR2: SNHLY and FYNNEI. CDR3 nucleotides: TGTGCCAGCGGGGCAGCGAAGACCGGGGAGCTGTTTTTT. It translates to CASGAAKTGELFF.

The gene calls are TRBV6-5 and TRBJ2-1, with D unclear. CDR1 and CDR2 from the germline V gene are MNHEY and SVGAGI. The CDR3 is made up of 13 amino acids. The V end was cut by 2 bases, the J end by 8 bases, with 10 bases between. This chain's CDR3 is CASSYKVDDEQFF. CDR3 in DNA: TGTGCCAGCAGTTACAAGGTCGATGATGAGCAGTTCTTC.

The CDR3 here is CASSLWSYYGYTF. The CDR3 region has the DNA TGTGCCAGCAGCTTATGGTCATACTATGGCTACACCTTC. This sequence joins TRBV7-3 and TRBJ1-2; D ambiguous. The V end was cut by 2 bases, the J end by 3 bases, with 7 bases between. The germline gives CDR1 SGHTA, CDR2 FQGTGA. The CDR3 sequence is 13 residues long.

This chain uses TRBV18 with TRBJ2-3; D ambiguous. Germline V gene lookup returns CDR1 KGHSH and CDR2 LQKENI. The CDR3 covers 14 residues. The V gene lost 9 bases and the J gene lost 4 bases, with 17 bases spanning the gap. The CDR3 protein is CASSPPARSDTQYF. The CDR3 nucleotides are TGTGCCAGTTCGCCCCCGGCTCGGTCAGATACGCAGTATTTT.

The chain combines TRBV6-5 with TRBJ2-1, with D tentatively TRBD2 (6 bases). The ends were cut back, 2 bases at V and 4 bases at J, with 6 bases in the middle. Germline lookup yields CDR1 MNHEY and CDR2 SVGAGI. CDR3 length: 13 residues. CDR3 residues: CASSYGGYNEQFF. CDR3 nucleotides: TGTGCCAGCAGTTACGGGGGGTACAATGAGCAGTTCTTC.

This sequence joins TRBV7-9 and TRBJ2-7; 8 bases fit TRBD2. V dropped 5 bases and J dropped 3; count of bases not matched to a gene: 12. Germline CDR1 reads SEHNR; CDR2 reads FQNEAQ (reference sequence). The CDR3 totals 16 residues. The CDR3 sequence: CASSPLSSGLDYEQYF. Here the CDR3 DNA reads TGTGCCAGCAGCCCCCTTTCATCGGGACTAGACTACGAGCAGTACTTC.